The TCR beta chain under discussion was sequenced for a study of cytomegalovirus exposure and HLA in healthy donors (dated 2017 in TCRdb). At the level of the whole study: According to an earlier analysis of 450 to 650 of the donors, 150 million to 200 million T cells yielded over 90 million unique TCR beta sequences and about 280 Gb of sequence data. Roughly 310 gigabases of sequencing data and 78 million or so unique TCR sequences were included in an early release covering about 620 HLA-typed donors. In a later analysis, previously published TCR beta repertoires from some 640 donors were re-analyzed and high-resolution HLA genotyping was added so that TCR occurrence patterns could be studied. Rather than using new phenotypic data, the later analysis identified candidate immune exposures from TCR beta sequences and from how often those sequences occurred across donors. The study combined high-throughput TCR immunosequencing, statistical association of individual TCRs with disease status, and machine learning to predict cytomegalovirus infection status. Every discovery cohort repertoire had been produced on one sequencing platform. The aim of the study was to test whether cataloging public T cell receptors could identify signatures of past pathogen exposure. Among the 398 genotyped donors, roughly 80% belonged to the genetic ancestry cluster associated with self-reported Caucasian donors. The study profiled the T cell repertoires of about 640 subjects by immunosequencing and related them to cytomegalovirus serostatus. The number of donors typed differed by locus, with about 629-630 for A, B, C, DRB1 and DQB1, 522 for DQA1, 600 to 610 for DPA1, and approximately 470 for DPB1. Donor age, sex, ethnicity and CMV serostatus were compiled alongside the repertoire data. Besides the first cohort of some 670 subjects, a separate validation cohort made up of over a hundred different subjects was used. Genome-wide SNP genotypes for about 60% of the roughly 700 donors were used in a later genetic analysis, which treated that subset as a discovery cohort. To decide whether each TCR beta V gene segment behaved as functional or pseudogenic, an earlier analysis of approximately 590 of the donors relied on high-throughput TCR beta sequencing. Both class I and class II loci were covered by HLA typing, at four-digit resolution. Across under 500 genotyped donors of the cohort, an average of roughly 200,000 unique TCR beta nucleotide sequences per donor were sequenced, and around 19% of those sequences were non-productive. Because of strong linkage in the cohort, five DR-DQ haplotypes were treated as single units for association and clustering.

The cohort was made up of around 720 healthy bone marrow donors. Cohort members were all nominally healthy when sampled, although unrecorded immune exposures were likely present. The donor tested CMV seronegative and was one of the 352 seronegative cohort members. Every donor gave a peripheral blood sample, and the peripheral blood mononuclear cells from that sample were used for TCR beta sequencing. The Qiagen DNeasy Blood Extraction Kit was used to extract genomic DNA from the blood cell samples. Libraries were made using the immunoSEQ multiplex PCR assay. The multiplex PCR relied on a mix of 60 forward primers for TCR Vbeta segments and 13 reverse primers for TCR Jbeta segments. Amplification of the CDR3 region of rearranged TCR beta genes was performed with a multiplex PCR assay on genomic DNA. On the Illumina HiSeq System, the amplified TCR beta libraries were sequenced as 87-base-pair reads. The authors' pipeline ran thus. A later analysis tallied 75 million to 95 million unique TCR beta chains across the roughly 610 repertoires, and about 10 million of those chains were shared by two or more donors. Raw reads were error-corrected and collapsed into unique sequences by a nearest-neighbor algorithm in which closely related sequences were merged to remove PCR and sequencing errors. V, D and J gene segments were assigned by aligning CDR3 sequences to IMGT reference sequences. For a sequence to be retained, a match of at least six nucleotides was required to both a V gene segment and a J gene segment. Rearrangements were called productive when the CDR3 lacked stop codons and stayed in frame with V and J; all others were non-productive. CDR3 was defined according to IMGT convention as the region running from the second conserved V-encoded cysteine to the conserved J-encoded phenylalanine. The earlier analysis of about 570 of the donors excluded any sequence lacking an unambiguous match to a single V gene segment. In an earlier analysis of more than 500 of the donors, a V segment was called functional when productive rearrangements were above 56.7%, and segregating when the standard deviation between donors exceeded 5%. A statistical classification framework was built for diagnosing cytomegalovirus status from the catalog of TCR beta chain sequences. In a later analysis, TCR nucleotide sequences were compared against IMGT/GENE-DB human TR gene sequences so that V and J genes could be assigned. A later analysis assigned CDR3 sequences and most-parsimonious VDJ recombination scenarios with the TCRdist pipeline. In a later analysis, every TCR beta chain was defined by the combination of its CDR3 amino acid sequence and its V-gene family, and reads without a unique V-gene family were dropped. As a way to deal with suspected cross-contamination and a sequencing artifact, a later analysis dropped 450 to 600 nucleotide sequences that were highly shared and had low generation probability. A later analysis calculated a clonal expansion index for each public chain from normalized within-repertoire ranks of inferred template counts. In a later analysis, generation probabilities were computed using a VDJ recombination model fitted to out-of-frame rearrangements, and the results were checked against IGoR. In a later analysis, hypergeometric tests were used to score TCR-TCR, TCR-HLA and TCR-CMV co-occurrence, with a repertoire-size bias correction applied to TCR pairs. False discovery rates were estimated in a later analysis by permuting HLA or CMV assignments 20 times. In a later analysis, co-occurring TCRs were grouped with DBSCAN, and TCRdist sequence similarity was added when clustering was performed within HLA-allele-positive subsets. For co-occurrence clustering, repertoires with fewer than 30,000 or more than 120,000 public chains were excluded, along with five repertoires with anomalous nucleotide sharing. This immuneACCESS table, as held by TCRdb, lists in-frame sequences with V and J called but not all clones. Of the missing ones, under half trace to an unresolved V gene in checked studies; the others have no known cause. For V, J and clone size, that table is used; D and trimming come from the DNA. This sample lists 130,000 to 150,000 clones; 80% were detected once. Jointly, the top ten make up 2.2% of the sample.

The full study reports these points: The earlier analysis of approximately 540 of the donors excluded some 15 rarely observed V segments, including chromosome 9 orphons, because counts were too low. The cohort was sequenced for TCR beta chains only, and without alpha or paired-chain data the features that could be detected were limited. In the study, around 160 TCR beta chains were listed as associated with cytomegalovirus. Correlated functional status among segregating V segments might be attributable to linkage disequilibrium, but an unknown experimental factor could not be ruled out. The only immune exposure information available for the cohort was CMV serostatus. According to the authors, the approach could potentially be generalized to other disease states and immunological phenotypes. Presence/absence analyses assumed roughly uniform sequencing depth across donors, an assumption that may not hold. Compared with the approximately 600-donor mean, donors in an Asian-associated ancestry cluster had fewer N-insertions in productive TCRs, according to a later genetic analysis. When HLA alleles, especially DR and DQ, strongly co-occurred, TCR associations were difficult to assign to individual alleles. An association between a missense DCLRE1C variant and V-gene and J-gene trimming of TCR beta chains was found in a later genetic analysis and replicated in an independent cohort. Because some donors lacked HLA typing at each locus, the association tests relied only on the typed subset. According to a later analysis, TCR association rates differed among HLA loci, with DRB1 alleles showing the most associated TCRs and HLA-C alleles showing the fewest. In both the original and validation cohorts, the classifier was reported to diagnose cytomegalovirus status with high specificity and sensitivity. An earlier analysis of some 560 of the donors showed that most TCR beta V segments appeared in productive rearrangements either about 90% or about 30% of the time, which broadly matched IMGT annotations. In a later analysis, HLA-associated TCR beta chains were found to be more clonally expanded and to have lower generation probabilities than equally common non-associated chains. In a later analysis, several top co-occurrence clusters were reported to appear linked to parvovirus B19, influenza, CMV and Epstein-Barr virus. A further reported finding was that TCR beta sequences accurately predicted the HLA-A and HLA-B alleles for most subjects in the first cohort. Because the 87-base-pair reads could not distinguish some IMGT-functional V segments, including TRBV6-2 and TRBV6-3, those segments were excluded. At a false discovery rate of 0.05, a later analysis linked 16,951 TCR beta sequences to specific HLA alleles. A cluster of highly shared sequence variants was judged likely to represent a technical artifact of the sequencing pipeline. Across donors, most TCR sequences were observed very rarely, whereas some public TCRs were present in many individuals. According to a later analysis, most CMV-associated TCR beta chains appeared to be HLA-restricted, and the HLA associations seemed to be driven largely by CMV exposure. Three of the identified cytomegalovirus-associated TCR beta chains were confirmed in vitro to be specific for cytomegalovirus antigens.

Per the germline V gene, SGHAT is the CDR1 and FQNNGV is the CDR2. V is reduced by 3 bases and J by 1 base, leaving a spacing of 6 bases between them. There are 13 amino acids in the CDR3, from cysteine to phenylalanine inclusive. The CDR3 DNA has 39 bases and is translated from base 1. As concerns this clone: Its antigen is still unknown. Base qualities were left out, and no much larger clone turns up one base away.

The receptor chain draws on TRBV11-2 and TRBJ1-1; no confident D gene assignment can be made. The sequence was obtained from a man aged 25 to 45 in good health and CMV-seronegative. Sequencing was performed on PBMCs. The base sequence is TGTGCCAGCAGCTTGATACAGAACACTGAAGCTTTCTTT. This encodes CASSLIQNTEAFF.